One T cell receptor (beta chain) is described in this entry. This sample stems from a study of blood T cell repertoires in COVID-19. Germline CDR1 SGHTA, CDR2 FQGTGA. This CDR3 is built from 14 residues. Germline trimming cut 3 bases from V and 3 bases from J; bases unmatched to any gene: 4. Method: immunoSEQ multiplex PCR; TCRdb's copy keeps in-frame clones and lacks some. The sample has 150,000 to 200,000 clones, about nine tenths seen once. What was sequenced was peripheral blood. The receptor was derived from a man aged 25 to 40 with COVID-19, enrolled during active disease. This chain uses TRBV7-3 with TRBJ1-1; 7 nucleotides agree with TRBD1. CDR3 coding DNA: TGTGCCAGCAGCTTCAAGGGGGCAGACACTGAAGCTTTCTTT. It is translated as CASSFKGADTEAFF.